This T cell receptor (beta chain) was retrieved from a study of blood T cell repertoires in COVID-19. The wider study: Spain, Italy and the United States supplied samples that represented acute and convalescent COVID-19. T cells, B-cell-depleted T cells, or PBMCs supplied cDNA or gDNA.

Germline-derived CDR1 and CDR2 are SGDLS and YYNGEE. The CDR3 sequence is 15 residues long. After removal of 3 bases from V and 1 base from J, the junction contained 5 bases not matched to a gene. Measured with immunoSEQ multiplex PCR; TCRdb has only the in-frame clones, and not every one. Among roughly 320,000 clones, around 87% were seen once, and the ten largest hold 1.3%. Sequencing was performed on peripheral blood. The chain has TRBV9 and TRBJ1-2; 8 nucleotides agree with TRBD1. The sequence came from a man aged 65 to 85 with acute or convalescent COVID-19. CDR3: CASSDPDRDNYGYTF. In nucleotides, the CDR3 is TGTGCCAGCAGCGACCCGGACAGGGATAACTATGGCTACACCTTC. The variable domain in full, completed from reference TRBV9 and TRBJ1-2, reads DSGVTQTPKHLITATGQRVTLRCSPRSGDLSVYWYQQSLDQGLQFLIQYYNGEERAKGNILERFSAQQFPDLHSELNLSSLELGDSALYFCASSDPDRDNYGYTFGSGTRLTVV.